A selection of T cell receptor beta chains follows, all from one sample in a study of T cell changes during pregnancy in multiple sclerosis. TCRdb's copy holds only in-frame clones and misses some; the assay was immunoSEQ multiplex PCR. The profile shows about 110,000 clones, roughly 89% of them singletons. This material consisted of peripheral blood, taken before pregnancy. All receptors come from a female donor with multiple sclerosis, enrolled in a pregnancy study. CDR3s include the opening cysteine and the closing phenylalanine or tryptophan. A D gene is named only where the DNA matches it firmly. Size values are once, few and many counts, or a class for expanded clones, and some rows have none.

len: 14; v_gene: TRBV5-1; j_gene: TRBJ2-1; d_gene: -; abundance: -; CDR3nt: TGCGCCAGCACCCGATCCGGGAGTTACGATGAGCAGTTCTTC; CDR3aa: CASTRSGSYDEQFF
len: 16; v_gene: TRBV4-1; j_gene: TRBJ1-1; d_gene: -; abundance: -; CDR3nt: TGCGCCAGCAGCCAAGATCTTCCGGGATGGAACACTGAAGCTTTCTTT; CDR3aa: CASSQDLPGWNTEAFF
len: 12; v_gene: TRBV7-3; j_gene: TRBJ1-2; d_gene: -; abundance: -; CDR3nt: TGTGCCAGCAGTAATGGGGGGAAGGGCTACACCTTC; CDR3aa: CASSNGGKGYTF
len: 13; v_gene: TRBV7-2; j_gene: TRBJ1-2; d_gene: -; abundance: few; CDR3nt: TGTGCCAGCAGCGAACCGGGACTTTATGGCTACACCTTC; CDR3aa: CASSEPGLYGYTF
len: 11; v_gene: TRBV2; j_gene: TRBJ1-1; d_gene: -; abundance: -; CDR3nt: TGTGCCAGCTCGCGGGGATTTGAAGCTTTCTTT; CDR3aa: CASSRGFEAFF
len: 12; v_gene: TRBV7-9; j_gene: TRBJ1-6; d_gene: -; abundance: -; CDR3nt: TGTGCCAGTCAGGGTTGGGATTCACCCCTCCACTTT; CDR3aa: CASQGWDSPLHF
len: 14; v_gene: TRBV30; j_gene: TRBJ2-7; d_gene: TRBD1; abundance: -; CDR3nt: TGTGCCTGGTCAGGACAGGGGATCCCCTACGAGCAGTACTTC; CDR3aa: CAWSGQGIPYEQYF
len: 17; v_gene: TRBV6-1; j_gene: TRBJ2-7; d_gene: TRBD2; abundance: -; CDR3nt: TGTGCCAGCAGTCAAGGACTAGCGGGGGGTAGTCTCTACGAGCAGTACTTC; CDR3aa: CASSQGLAGGSLYEQYF
len: 16; v_gene: TRBV4-3; j_gene: TRBJ2-5; d_gene: -; abundance: -; CDR3nt: TGCGCCAGCAGCCAACAATGGGGGGTCGACCAAGAGACCCAGTACTTC; CDR3aa: CASSQQWGVDQETQYF
len: 14; v_gene: TRBV2; j_gene: TRBJ2-7; d_gene: TRBD1; abundance: -; CDR3nt: TGTGCCAGCATTGAAGGACAGGGGCTTTACGAGCAGTACTTC; CDR3aa: CASIEGQGLYEQYF
len: 11; v_gene: TRBV19; j_gene: TRBJ2-3; d_gene: -; abundance: -; CDR3nt: TGTGCCAGTACATCCGGTCATACGCAGTATTTT; CDR3aa: CASTSGHTQYF
len: 15; v_gene: TRBV5-6; j_gene: TRBJ2-6; d_gene: -; abundance: -; CDR3nt: TGTGCCAGCAGCCCCGAAGCTTCTGGGGCCAACGTCCTGACTTTC; CDR3aa: CASSPEASGANVLTF
len: 13; v_gene: TRBV30; j_gene: TRBJ1-3; d_gene: -; abundance: few; CDR3nt: TGTGCCTGGAGTCCAGCGATTGGAAACACCATATATTTT; CDR3aa: CAWSPAIGNTIYF
len: 13; v_gene: TRBV30; j_gene: TRBJ1-1; d_gene: -; abundance: few; CDR3nt: TGTGCCTGGAGTGTAACAGCAAACACTGAAGCTTTCTTT; CDR3aa: CAWSVTANTEAFF
len: 13; v_gene: TRBV6-6; j_gene: TRBJ2-5; d_gene: -; abundance: once; CDR3nt: TGTGCCGGCAGTTACGCCCGTCAGGAGACCCAGTACTTC; CDR3aa: CAGSYARQETQYF
len: 13; v_gene: TRBV6-5; j_gene: TRBJ1-2; d_gene: -; abundance: -; CDR3nt: TGTGCCGCATTCAGGGTTGGGGACTATGGCTACACCTTC; CDR3aa: CAAFRVGDYGYTF
len: 18; v_gene: TRBV19; j_gene: TRBJ2-7; d_gene: TRBD1; abundance: -; CDR3nt: TGTGCCAGTAGGACATCCGGGACAGGCTCGACCCCTAGCTACGAGCAGTACTTC; CDR3aa: CASRTSGTGSTPSYEQYF
len: 15; v_gene: TRBV5-4; j_gene: TRBJ2-7; d_gene: TRBD2; abundance: -; CDR3nt: TGTGCCAGCAGCGGTTGGGCTAGCGGGAGCTACGAGCAGTACTTC; CDR3aa: CASSGWASGSYEQYF
len: 14; v_gene: TRBV6-5; j_gene: TRBJ2-2; d_gene: -; abundance: -; CDR3nt: TGTGCCAGCAGTTACTTCACATCCATCGGGGAGCTGTTTTTT; CDR3aa: CASSYFTSIGELFF
len: 15; v_gene: TRBV30; j_gene: TRBJ2-3; d_gene: TRBD1; abundance: -; CDR3nt: TGTGCCTGGAGTACCGGGACAGGGGGTTCAGATACGCAGTATTTT; CDR3aa: CAWSTGTGGSDTQYF
len: 14; v_gene: TRBV5-1; j_gene: TRBJ2-6; d_gene: -; abundance: -; CDR3nt: TGCGCCAGCAGCCCAAACAGTGGGGCCAACGTCCTGACTTTC; CDR3aa: CASSPNSGANVLTF
len: 16; v_gene: TRBV10-3; j_gene: TRBJ1-2; d_gene: TRBD1; abundance: -; CDR3nt: TGTGCCATCAGTGGACTCGGGACAGATGTCAACTATGGCTACACCTTC; CDR3aa: CAISGLGTDVNYGYTF
len: 16; v_gene: TRBV28; j_gene: TRBJ2-2; d_gene: -; abundance: -; CDR3nt: TGTGCCAGCAGTTTACGGACAGGCGGGGACACCGGGGAGCTGTTTTTT; CDR3aa: CASSLRTGGDTGELFF
len: 15; v_gene: TRBV6-1; j_gene: TRBJ1-6; d_gene: TRBD1; abundance: -; CDR3nt: TGTGCCAGCAGCGCAAAGGGACAGGGACATTCACCCCTCCACTTT; CDR3aa: CASSAKGQGHSPLHF
len: 16; v_gene: TRBV4-1; j_gene: TRBJ2-1; d_gene: TRBD2; abundance: -; CDR3nt: TGCGCCAGCAGCCAAGCTCTACTAGCGAAATACAATGAGCAGTTCTTC; CDR3aa: CASSQALLAKYNEQFF
len: 17; v_gene: TRBV7-2; j_gene: TRBJ2-7; d_gene: TRBD1; abundance: -; CDR3nt: TGTGCCAGCAGCTCCTCCGCCCGGGACAGGGATCTCTACGAGCAGTACTTC; CDR3aa: CASSSSARDRDLYEQYF
len: 13; v_gene: TRBV9; j_gene: TRBJ2-5; d_gene: -; abundance: -; CDR3nt: TGTGCCAGCAGCGTAGGTCAGCAAGAGACCCAGTACTTC; CDR3aa: CASSVGQQETQYF
len: 16; v_gene: TRBV4-3; j_gene: TRBJ2-4; d_gene: TRBD2; abundance: -; CDR3nt: TGCGCCAGCAGCCAAGATCGCAGCGGGGGCAAAAACATTCAGTACTTC; CDR3aa: CASSQDRSGGKNIQYF
len: 14; v_gene: TRBV18; j_gene: TRBJ2-7; d_gene: TRBD1; abundance: -; CDR3nt: TGTGCCAGCTCACCGCCCACAGGGGGGTACGAGCAGTACTTC; CDR3aa: CASSPPTGGYEQYF
len: 15; v_gene: TRBV7-2; j_gene: TRBJ1-1; d_gene: TRBD1; abundance: -; CDR3nt: TGTGCCAGCAGCTTTACCGGGACAGGGAACACTGAAGCTTTCTTT; CDR3aa: CASSFTGTGNTEAFF
len: 16; v_gene: TRBV2; j_gene: TRBJ1-2; d_gene: -; abundance: -; CDR3nt: TGTGCCAGCAGGATCCTCGGGACACCCGACTACTATGGCTACACCTTC; CDR3aa: CASRILGTPDYYGYTF
len: 14; v_gene: TRBV10-3; j_gene: TRBJ2-7; d_gene: -; abundance: -; CDR3nt: TGTGCCATCAGTGAGACAGGTAGCTCCTACGAGCAGTACTTC; CDR3aa: CAISETGSSYEQYF
len: 13; v_gene: TRBV10-3; j_gene: TRBJ1-1; d_gene: -; abundance: few; CDR3nt: TGTGCCATCATGGCCACGGGGAACACTGAAGCTTTCTTT; CDR3aa: CAIMATGNTEAFF
len: 17; v_gene: TRBV6-4; j_gene: TRBJ1-2; d_gene: TRBD1; abundance: -; CDR3nt: TGTGCCAGCAGTGAAGGACAGGGGGACGCGTCATTCTATGGCTACACCTTC; CDR3aa: CASSEGQGDASFYGYTF
len: 10; v_gene: TRBV20-1; j_gene: TRBJ1-1; d_gene: -; abundance: few; CDR3nt: TGCAGTGCTAGGAGCGGTGAAGCTTTCTTT; CDR3aa: CSARSGEAFF
len: 14; v_gene: TRBV29-1; j_gene: TRBJ1-2; d_gene: TRBD1; abundance: -; CDR3nt: TGCAGCGTTGAAGAGGGACAGGGCCACTATGGCTACACCTTC; CDR3aa: CSVEEGQGHYGYTF
len: 17; v_gene: TRBV27; j_gene: TRBJ2-5; d_gene: TRBD2; abundance: -; CDR3nt: TGTGCCAGCAGTCAACGGACTAGCGGGAGGGTAAGGGAGACCCAGTACTTC; CDR3aa: CASSQRTSGRVRETQYF
len: 16; v_gene: TRBV30; j_gene: TRBJ2-3; d_gene: TRBD2; abundance: -; CDR3nt: TGTGCCTGGAGCAAGAGTAGCGGGGGGGCAAGAGATACGCAGTATTTT; CDR3aa: CAWSKSSGGARDTQYF
len: 14; v_gene: TRBV5-4; j_gene: TRBJ2-7; d_gene: TRBD2; abundance: -; CDR3nt: TGTGCCAGCAGCTTGGAACTAGCGGGGGGCGAGCAGTACTTC; CDR3aa: CASSLELAGGEQYF
len: 13; v_gene: TRBV30; j_gene: TRBJ2-4; d_gene: -; abundance: once; CDR3nt: TGTGCCTGGAAGGGCGACAGTAAAAACATTCAGTACTTC; CDR3aa: CAWKGDSKNIQYF
len: 18; v_gene: TRBV5-3; j_gene: TRBJ2-3; d_gene: TRBD2; abundance: -; CDR3nt: TGTGCCAGAAGCTTGGCCTTGTGGCGGGAGGTTGAGAGAGATACGCAGTATTTT; CDR3aa: CARSLALWREVERDTQYF